The present entry profiles one T cell receptor (beta chain) with its context. Its antigen is unknown. These data originate in a study of cytomegalovirus exposure and HLA in healthy donors. Study-wide points: The tendency of first-cohort TCR clusters to co-occur in the 120 or so validation repertoires was the finding of a later analysis. The majority of TCR sequences were rare, yet some public TCRs appeared in many donors. Reported performance of the classifier showed diagnosis of cytomegalovirus status with high specificity and sensitivity.

Germline lookup yields CDR1 SGHVS and CDR2 FQNEAQ. This CDR3 comprises 14 residues. V dropped 5 bases and J dropped 4; count of bases not matched to a gene: 8. Sequenced by immunoSEQ multiplex PCR; TCRdb stores in-frame clones only, minus some. The sample shows approximately 82,000 clones, 85% to 95% of them seen only once. The TCR sequence derives from a woman under 30 in good health and CMV-seronegative. The rearrangement uses TRBV7-8 and TRBJ2-7; 7 nucleotides agree with TRBD1. The sequenced material came from PBMCs. As DNA, the CDR3 is TGTGCCAGCAGCGCCCGACAGGGTACGTACGAGCAGTACTTC. This sequence encodes CASSARQGTYEQYF.